The present entry profiles one T cell receptor (beta chain) with its context. In its sample, this clonotype was seen a few times. This receptor's antigen is unknown. Base quality data are lacking; no much larger clone is found one base away. A distance of 20 bases separates the germline ends of V and J, which lose 0 bases and 6 bases respectively. From the cysteine through the phenylalanine, the CDR3 covers 18 amino acids. The sequence is cut down to CDR3 DNA, 54 bases in frame from base 1. Based on the germline V gene, the CDR1 and CDR2 sequences are SGHDN and FVKESK. These data come from a study of blood T cells in healthy people across ages (dated by TCRdb to the mid-2010s). In the study overall: In model experiments, roughly one uniquely barcoded TCR beta cDNA molecule per two T cells was captured by template switching. Age-related changes in TCR beta repertoire diversity were measured in the study by deep sequencing normalized with unique cDNA molecular identifiers. Four age groups were formed from the donors: young (average 16 years), middle-aged (approximately 39), aged (around 68) and long-lived (around 80). To avoid experimental bias, donors of different ages were distributed randomly across sequencing lanes. For two donors (one aged 18 to 30 and one aged 80 or older), the study analyzed two additional independent replicas of 1 million unique cDNA reads from the same blood draw. Findings and caveats that apply to the study as a whole: Observed TCR beta diversity per million T cells fell roughly linearly with age, and a significant reduction was already apparent by age around 36. Compared with the aged group, the long-lived group had more naive CD4+ T cells, fewer expanded clones and increased TCR diversity, a pattern suggesting age selection. Since profiling was done on bulk unsorted PBMCs, naive and antigen-experienced compartments could not be conclusively compared. Observed TCR beta diversity correlated strongly with the percentage of naive T cells measured by flow cytometry. Donor CMV infection status was unknown, potentially confounding age-related changes in expanded clonotypes. Estimates of total diversity based on one million sequenced T cells were regarded as lower bounds and as underestimates.

The method behind the library was 5' RACE. The instrument was an Illumina HiSeq 2500. A second PCR of about 7 to 12 cycles was run with a J-beta primer mix and a sample-barcoded 5' primer. Each TCR beta cDNA molecule received a unique molecular identifier from a template-switch 5' adaptor carrying 12 random nucleotides. Each sample yielded at least 2.5 million CDR3-containing paired-end reads. First-strand cDNA synthesis was performed from all RNA using the Mint cDNA synthesis kit, with priming by a TRBC-specific oligonucleotide. After uracil-DNA glycosylase treatment, a first 18-cycle PCR used universal primers M1SS and BC2_uni_R on all cDNA. On the authors' methods: Each sample was normalized by randomly selecting 1 million high-quality reads, each carrying a distinct molecular identifier. Reads sharing molecular identifiers were discarded rather than binned into consensus sequences. CDR3 identification, clonotype clustering and error correction used MiTCR with a Q25 quality threshold and the strictest error-elimination algorithm. Lower-bound total TCR beta diversity was estimated with a nonparametric unseen species model using Euler transformation. TCRdb applied fastp at Q25 and MiXCR to the public reads, then kept only in-frame beta chains. Rows matching on CDR3 protein sequence are summarized as one entry with the most common DNA and genes. In this record, the V and J calls reflect TCRdb's handling and not the investigators' own analysis. The sample table lists more than 800,000 distinct CDR3 sequences, under 45% of them with a count of one. Of the sample, approximately 20% falls within the top ten clones.

The roughly 39 donors, aged about 6 to 95 years, were systemically healthy Caucasian individuals from Russia. Around 9.8 milliliters of peripheral blood were collected from each donor into EDTA-treated Vacutainer tubes. Ficoll-Paque density-gradient centrifugation was used to isolate PBMCs, with at least 7 million per sample. Trizol reagent was used to extract total RNA from the PBMCs, yielding at least 6 micrograms per sample. For every donor, an aliquot of PBMCs went through flow cytometry to measure the percentages of naive CD45RAhigh/CD27high T cells. The origin of this receptor is a woman aged 60-70 years in good health. The chain is made from TRBV14 and TRBJ2-2; matching of 5 bases hints at TRBD2 as the D gene. Sequenced material: blood. The CDR3 protein is CASSQDGSRDRIPGELFF. The DNA is as follows: TGTGCCAGCAGCCAAGATGGTTCGAGGGATCGTATTCCCGGGGAGCTGTTTTTT. Where the CDR3 stops, the reference TRBV14 and TRBJ2-2 genes take over; the full variable domain is EAGVTQFPSHSVIEKGQTVTLRCDPISGHDNLYWYRRVMGKEIKFLLHFVKESKQDESGMPNNRFLAERTGGTYSTLKVQPAELEDSGVYFCASSQDGSRDRIPGELFFGEGSRLTVL.